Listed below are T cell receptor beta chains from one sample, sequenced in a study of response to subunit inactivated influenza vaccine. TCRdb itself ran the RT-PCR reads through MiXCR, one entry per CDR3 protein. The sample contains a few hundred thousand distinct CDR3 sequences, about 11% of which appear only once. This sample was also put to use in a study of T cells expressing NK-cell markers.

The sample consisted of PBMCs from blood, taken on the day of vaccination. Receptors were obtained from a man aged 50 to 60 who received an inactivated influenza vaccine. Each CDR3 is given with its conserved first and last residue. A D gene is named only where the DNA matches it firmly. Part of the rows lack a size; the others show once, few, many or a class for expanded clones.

TGTGCCAGCAGCTTAGCCCTGGGGGCATACACTGAAGCTTTCTTT | CASSLALGAYTEAFF | TRBV11-2 | . | . | TRBJ1-1
TGTGCCAGCACCAGACAGGGACCCAACTATGGCTACACCTTC | CASTRQGPNYGYTF | TRBV6-2/TRBV6-3 | TRBD1 | . | TRBJ1-2
TGCGCCAGCAGCTTGAATTCTGGTTCTGGGGCCAACGTCCTGACTTTC | CASSLNSGSGANVLTF | TRBV5-1 | . | few | TRBJ2-6
TGTGCCAGCAGCCGTGGACTAGCGGGTAGTGAGCAGTTCTTC | CASSRGLAGSEQFF | TRBV5-6 | TRBD2 | many | TRBJ2-1
TGTGCCTGCCACAGGGGCGGCGAGCAGTACTTC | CACHRGGEQYF | TRBV30 | TRBD1 | many | TRBJ2-7
TGTGCCAGCAGTCGCCGGACAGGGCTTCCAGATACGCAGTATTTT | CASSRRTGLPDTQYF | TRBV27 | TRBD1 | few | TRBJ2-3
TGTGCCAGCAGACGCCGAGGGAGCTCCTACGAGCAGTACTTC | CASRRRGSSYEQYF | TRBV12-3/TRBV12-4 | . | few | TRBJ2-7
TGTGCCAGCAGCCCTAGGATGGGGTTTTACGAGCAGTACTTC | CASSPRMGFYEQYF | TRBV5-5 | . | . | TRBJ2-7
TGTGCCAGCAGGAGGGGACAGGGGATCACCGGGGAGCTGTTTTTT | CASRRGQGITGELFF | TRBV6-2/TRBV6-3 | TRBD1 | few | TRBJ2-2
TGTGCCAGCAGCTTGGAAGGACTATGGGGAGGGGAGCAGTTCTTC | CASSLEGLWGGEQFF | TRBV5-5 | TRBD2 | few | TRBJ2-1
TGCAGTGCAAGGACTAGCGGGAGTGTGAACATTCAGTACTTC | CSARTSGSVNIQYF | TRBV20-1 | TRBD2 | few | TRBJ2-4
TGTGCCAGCAGCCAGGGACAGGGTGGAAACACCATATATTTT | CASSQGQGGNTIYF | TRBV7-2 | TRBD1 | . | TRBJ1-3
TGTGCCAGCAGCTTGGAGACGAACACTGAAGCTTTCTTT | CASSLETNTEAFF | TRBV5-6 | . | few | TRBJ1-1
TGTGCTAGTGGTTTGGTACGGCCCTCCCGGGCCTACGAGCAGTACTTC | CASGLVRPSRAYEQYF | TRBV12-5 | . | . | TRBJ2-7
TGTGCCAGCAGTTTTAGGTCGGGACAGCCCGTCTACGAGCAGTACTTC | CASSFRSGQPVYEQYF | TRBV28 | TRBD1 | few | TRBJ2-7